This entry lists 17 T cell receptor beta chains sequenced from one sample in a study of CD8 T cells in Susac syndrome. Random hexamers were used to reverse transcribe the RNA input (roughly 0.5 to 1 ug). TCRdb reprocessed the immunoSEQ multiplex PCR reads with MiXCR, giving one entry per CDR3 protein. The sample lists 110,000 to 150,000 distinct CDR3 sequences; approximately 96% were seen once. Sequenced: CD4+ T cells from PBMCs. The source is a human donor with Susac syndrome.

The J gene is TRBJ1-6, the V gene TRBV5-1; weak D call: TRBD1 (6 bases). Trimming cost V 5 bases and J 9 bases, with 18 bases left between them. The V gene's germline CDR1 is SGHRS and CDR2 YFSETQ. This CDR3 has 15 amino acids. The CDR3 DNA sequence: TGCGCCAGCAGACAACTACAGGGTACGAGTTCACCCCTCCACTTT. Encoded protein: CASRQLQGTSSPLHF.

CDR3: CSASGSPHNEQFF. In DNA, the CDR3 is TGCAGTGCTAGCGGGAGCCCCCACAATGAGCAGTTCTTC. This rearrangement joins TRBV20-1 to TRBJ2-1; maybe TRBD2 (6 bases). Between the trimmed V and J ends, which lost 3 bases and 5 bases, there was a span of 11 bases. This CDR3 is 13 amino acids long. The germline V gene has CDR1 DFQATT and CDR2 SNEGSKA (reference sequence).

The chain uses TRBV5-6 and TRBJ2-3; 8 bases fit TRBD2. Germline CDR1 is SGHDT and CDR2 is YYEEEE. J was trimmed by 2 bases and V by 3 bases; bases with no gene match: 5. The length of the CDR3 is 15 residues. CDR3 coding DNA: TGTGCCAGCAGCTCGCGGGGGGTGGTCACAGATACGCAGTATTTT. Translating gives CASSSRGVVTDTQYF. Full variable domain (rest looked up from reference TRBV5-6 and TRBJ2-3): DAGVTQSPTHLIKTRGQQVTLRCSPKSGHDTVSWYQQALGQGPQFIFQYYEEEERQRGNFPDRFSGHQFPNYSSELNVNALLLGDSALYLCASSSRGVVTDTQYFGPGTRLTVL.

This rearrangement joins TRBV28 to TRBJ2-2; maybe TRBD2 (5 bases). This CDR3 is built from 14 residues. Per germline, CDR1 MDHEN and CDR2 SYDVKM. Trimming shortened V by 3 bases and J by 5 bases, and 10 bases separated the two germline ends. Here the CDR3 reads CASSFVGGTGELFF. The CDR3 nucleotides are TGTGCCAGCAGTTTCGTTGGCGGGACCGGGGAGCTGTTTTTT.

This chain joins TRBV3-1 and TRBJ2-3, with TRBD2 matching over 7 bases. CDR3 length equals 16 residues. Germline assignment: CDR1 LGHDT and CDR2 YNNKEL (reference sequence). Losses at the gene ends were 4 bases for V and 1 base for J; bases not matched to a gene: 8. CDR3 sequence: CASSRTRGLGTDTQYF. The CDR3 nucleotides read TGTGCCAGCAGCCGGACTAGAGGCCTTGGCACAGATACGCAGTATTTT.

This chain uses TRBV7-8 with TRBJ2-5; D ambiguous. Trimming removed 5 bases from V and 5 bases from J, with 12 bases in between. The CDR3 covers 13 residues. Germline V gene lookup returns CDR1 SGHVS and CDR2 FQNEAQ. The CDR3 is CASSLTNGETQYF. The CDR3 region has the DNA TGTGCCAGCAGCCTAACGAACGGTGAGACCCAGTACTTC.

The J gene is TRBJ2-7, the V gene TRBV29-1; 11 nucleotides match TRBD1. Germline CDR1 and CDR2: SQVTM and ANQGSEA. V shed 8 bases and J 6 bases; nucleotides not matched to a gene: 9. The CDR3 consists of 13 residues. For the CDR3, the DNA is TGCAGCACCCGGACAGGGGGCGTCGGCGAGCAGTACTTC. Translated, it gives CSTRTGGVGEQYF.

The V call is TRBV15, the J call TRBJ2-3; 7 bases are a match to TRBD1. Losses at the gene ends were 1 base for V and 6 bases for J; bases not matched to a gene: 13. This CDR3 is built from 17 residues. CDR1 LNHNV and CDR2 YYDKDF come from the germline V gene (reference sequence). The CDR3 DNA reads as TGTGCCACCAGCAGAGGTTCGGCAGGGGGTTTTGCCGATACGCAGTATTTT. As protein: CATSRGSAGGFADTQYF.

The chain employs TRBV25-1 and TRBJ1-6; a possible D gene is TRBD1 (5 bases). The CDR3 is 13 residues long. Germline loops: CDR1 MGHDK, CDR2 SYGVNS. The V end lost 2 bases, the J end lost 9 bases, and 8 bases lay between the germline ends. In DNA form, the CDR3 reads TGTGCCAGCAGTGAAAAGGGGACTTCACCCCTCCACTTT. It encodes CASSEKGTSPLHF.

The V and J genes are TRBV4-1 and TRBJ2-2; D perhaps matches TRBD1 (6 bases). The V gene's germline CDR1 is MGHRA and CDR2 YSYEKL. CDR3 length: 17 residues. Deletions cut 0 bases from V and 1 base from J, with 12 bases between. The CDR3 loop reads CASSQEGRQVNTGELFF. DNA of the CDR3: TGCGCCAGCAGCCAAGAAGGGCGACAGGTGAACACCGGGGAGCTGTTTTTT.

The chain is built from TRBV11-2 and TRBJ1-5; D unresolved. V lost 0 bases, J lost 1 base, and 7 bases lay in between. CDR1 and CDR2 (germline): SGHAT, FQNNGV. The CDR3 covers 15 residues. This CDR3 is CASSLDRASNQPQHF. The CDR3 region has the DNA TGTGCCAGCAGCTTAGATAGGGCCAGCAATCAGCCCCAGCATTTT.

The chain employs TRBV12-3 or TRBV12-4 and TRBJ2-7, with D hard to call. Deletions cut 3 bases from V and 5 bases from J, with 14 bases between. The CDR3 consists of 14 residues. CDR3 sequence: CASSFLLVTHEQYF. The CDR3 nucleotides read TGTGCCAGCAGTTTTCTCCTAGTAACTCACGAGCAGTACTTC.

The chain uses TRBV4-1 and TRBJ1-1, with D uncertain. The CDR3 runs 15 residues. The germline V gene has CDR1 MGHRA and CDR2 YSYEKL. With 0 bases removed from V and 5 bases from J, the gap between germline ends came to 13 bases. The CDR3 DNA sequence: TGCGCCAGCAGCCAAGATGTGGGAGTCCAGACTGAAGCTTTCTTT. Translating it yields CASSQDVGVQTEAFF.

The gene calls are TRBV29-1 and TRBJ1-2; D call uncertain. CDR3 size: 10 residues. CDR1 and CDR2 (germline): SQVTM, ANQGSEA. V lost 2 bases, J lost 10 bases, and 8 bases lay in between. The CDR3 region has the DNA TGCAGCGTTGAAACCGGGGTCTACACCTTC. Translated: CSVETGVYTF.

The CDR3 nucleotides are TGCGCCAGCAGCTTGTACACTTCTTGGGAGCAGTACTTC. Protein: CASSLYTSWEQYF. The chain uses TRBV5-1 and TRBJ2-7; no clear D. Between the trimmed V and J ends, which lost 1 base and 7 bases, there was a span of 12 bases. The CDR3 is 13 amino acids. Germline lookup yields CDR1 SGHRS and CDR2 YFSETQ.

The CDR3 bases are TGTGCCAGCAGTACCCGGACAGGTGGCTACACCTTC. Protein: CASSTRTGGYTF. The J gene is TRBJ1-2, the V gene TRBV27; 7 bases fit TRBD1. CDR3 size: 12 residues. Trimming took 5 bases from V and 7 from J; bases not matched to a gene: 4. Germline CDR1 and CDR2: MNHEY and SMNVEV (reference sequence).

The chain is built from TRBV11-1 and TRBJ1-2, with D possibly TRBD1 on 6 matching bases. Trimming stripped 5 bases from V and 8 bases from J, with 21 bases between. The V gene's germline CDR1 is SGHAT and CDR2 FQDESV (reference sequence). This CDR3 region has 15 residues. The CDR3 here is CASSPRKGGVYGYTF. In DNA, the CDR3 is TGTGCCAGCAGCCCCCGGAAAGGGGGAGTCTACGGCTACACCTTC.